This T cell receptor beta chain was observed in a study of response to subunit inactivated influenza vaccine (dated by TCRdb to the late 2010s). Regarding the research as a whole: Deep quantitative T cell receptor repertoire profiling was used in the study to track responses to a trivalent subunit inactivated influenza vaccine. Findings and caveats that apply to the study as a whole: According to the authors, only a limited number of new T cells may be recruited by each seasonal influenza vaccination.

The time point label on this specimen signifies: approximately 40 days after influenza vaccine administration. CDR1 and CDR2 are read off the germline V gene as MDHEN and SYDVKM. The CDR3 sequence holds 13 residues, the cysteine and phenylalanine included. Only the CDR3 portion is preserved as DNA: 39 bases, with reading frame beginning at the first base. Between the V and J ends, shortened by 10 bases and 5 bases respectively, the junction contains 15 bases. Library method: RT-PCR. Sequencing instrument: Illumina HiSeq 2500. The public reads were reprocessed in TCRdb via fastp at Q25 and MiXCR, keeping in-frame beta chains. Every distinct CDR3 protein forms one entry, paired with its most common genes and DNA. This sample is represented by hundreds of thousands of distinct CDR3 sequences; roughly 13% of them were singletons. Of the sample, 10% to 15% is held by the ten largest clones. This clonotype was picked up a small number of times. Its antigen specificity is not known. Qualities for individual bases were not recorded, and no much larger clone is one base off.

The material sequenced was PBMCs from blood, taken 40 to 50 days after vaccination. This sequence originates from a man aged 45-65 years who received an inactivated influenza vaccine. Donor details come from another sample of the same person, matched by shared clones. The chain joins TRBV28 to TRBJ2-1; TRBD1 might be the D gene, on 5 matching bases. For the CDR3, the sequence is CATRTPPHNEQFF. The DNA is TGTGCCACCCGGACACCGCCACACAATGAGCAGTTCTTC.